The 20 T cell receptor beta chains listed next were all sequenced from one sample in a study of early T cells in non-severe SARS-CoV-2 infection. TCRdb reprocessed the 5' RACE reads via MiXCR and lists one record per CDR3 protein. The repertoire holds about 75,000 distinct CDR3 sequences, with roughly 12% as singletons. The source material was whole blood, sampled at baseline. Receptors originate from an adult who was a healthcare worker with PCR-confirmed SARS-CoV-2 infection or an uninfected control (not recorded which).

This clonotype was observed at least ten times. CDR3 amino acids: CASSPSPGPGQPQHF. The CDR3 DNA follows: TGTGCCAGCAGCCCGTCCCCCGGGCCGGGCCAGCCCCAGCATTTT. The chain uses TRBV3-1 and TRBJ1-5; no reliable D call. This CDR3 contains 15 residues. V was cut by 4 bases and J by 7 bases, with 17 bases left in between. Per germline, CDR1 LGHDT and CDR2 YNNKEL (reference sequence).

This clonotype appeared many times. The V and J genes are TRBV3-1 and TRBJ2-1; 7 bases match TRBD1. Unmatched junction bases numbered 11, after V lost 6 bases and J lost 9 bases. Germline CDR1 reads LGHDT; CDR2 reads YNNKEL (reference sequence). The CDR3 extends over 14 amino acids. The CDR3 protein is CASSRGQQGIEQFF. In DNA, the CDR3 is TGTGCCAGCAGTAGGGGACAGCAGGGAATTGAGCAGTTCTTC.

This chain links TRBV5-5 with TRBJ1-4, with D possibly matching TRBD1 (5 bases). The germline CDR1 and CDR2 sequences are SGHKS and YYEKEE (reference sequence). V lost 0 bases to trimming and J lost 7 bases, with 10 bases between them. The CDR3 totals 14 residues. DNA of the CDR3: TGTGCCAGCAGCTTGGGGGGCAGTGCTGAAAAACTGTTTTTT. Encoded protein: CASSLGGSAEKLFF.

V is TRBV18 and J is TRBJ1-1; 7 bases align to TRBD1. Trimming removed 2 bases from V and 6 bases from J; junction bases left unmatched: 12. This CDR3 comprises 16 residues. CDR1 KGHSH and CDR2 LQKENI come from the germline V gene. The CDR3 here is CASSPLTPGQMAEAFF. The CDR3 DNA is TGTGCCAGCTCACCATTAACACCGGGACAGATGGCTGAAGCTTTCTTT. Combining the CDR3 with reference TRBV18 and TRBJ1-1 gives the whole variable domain NAGVMQNPRHLVRRRGQEARLRCSPMKGHSHVYWYRQLPEEGLKFMVYLQKENIIDESGMPKERFSAEFPKEGPSILRIQQVVRGDSAAYFCASSPLTPGQMAEAFFGQGTRLTVV.

This clonotype has ten or more counts. The chain combines TRBV6-5 with TRBJ1-2, with D maybe TRBD1 (5 bases). V was cut by 6 bases and J by 0 bases, with 17 bases left in between. Looked up from germline, CDR1 is MNHEY and CDR2 is SVGAGI. The CDR3 spans 16 residues. CDR3 sequence reads: CASRSPRGGANYGYTF. CDR3 DNA sequence: TGTGCCAGCAGGAGCCCACGGGGAGGGGCTAACTATGGCTACACCTTC.

This clonotype was observed many times. The rearrangement links TRBV18 to TRBJ1-2, with no clear D. CDR3 length: 16 residues. V was cut by 1 base and J by 0 bases, with 12 bases left in between. Germline-derived CDR1 and CDR2 are KGHSH and LQKENI. DNA of the CDR3: TGTGCCAGCTCACCACTTCCGGCCGAAGCTAACTATGGCTACACCTTC. Encoded protein: CASSPLPAEANYGYTF. Supplemented by reference TRBV18 and TRBJ1-2, the full variable domain reads NAGVMQNPRHLVRRRGQEARLRCSPMKGHSHVYWYRQLPEEGLKFMVYLQKENIIDESGMPKERFSAEFPKEGPSILRIQQVVRGDSAAYFCASSPLPAEANYGYTFGSGTRLTVV.

This clonotype was recorded at least ten times. The rearrangement uses TRBV12-3 or TRBV12-4 and TRBJ2-5, with a tentative D call TRBD1 (6 bases). This CDR3 is built from 15 residues. Between the trimmed V and J ends, which lost 1 base and 1 base, there was a span of 10 bases. As DNA, the CDR3 is TGTGCCAGCAGTTTAGGAGTAGGGGGCCAAGAGACCCAGTACTTC. Amino acid sequence: CASSLGVGGQETQYF.

Ten or more counts support this clonotype. The rearrangement links TRBV12-5 to TRBJ1-4; D gene uncertain. Deletions cut 3 bases from V and 4 bases from J, with 9 bases between. This CDR3 is built from 14 residues. CDR1 is LGHNT and CDR2 is FRNRAP in the germline V gene. CDR3 protein: CASGLSERNEKLFF. Here the CDR3 DNA reads TGTGCTAGTGGTTTATCAGAACGTAATGAAAAACTGTTTTTT.

The V call is TRBV6-5, the J call TRBJ1-1; weak D call: TRBD1 (6 bases). The CDR3 totals 12 residues. V was pared by 6 bases and J by 5 bases, with 10 bases between. Germline V lookup: CDR1 MNHEY, CDR2 SVGAGI. CDR3 amino acids: CASRQGGTEAFF. The CDR3 DNA is TGTGCCAGCAGACAGGGAGGGACTGAAGCTTTCTTT.

V and J are TRBV2 and TRBJ1-2; D is uncertain. V was shortened by 9 bases and J by 8 bases, with 19 bases between the two germline ends. The CDR3 totals 13 residues. The germline CDR1 and CDR2 sequences are SNHLY and FYNNEI. The CDR3 nucleotides are TGTGCCAGTTCCTGGTTGAGGGCGGACGGCTACACCTTC. It specifies CASSWLRADGYTF.

The chain uses TRBV4-2 and TRBJ1-2; unclear D gene. This CDR3 contains 13 residues. Deletions cut 0 bases from V and 13 bases from J, with 15 bases between. The germline CDR1 and CDR2 sequences are LGHNA and YNFKEQ. The CDR3 spells CASSQDLRESFTF. CDR3 nucleotide sequence: TGTGCCAGCAGCCAAGATCTGCGCGAGTCCTTCACCTTC.

This clonotype has only a few counts. The chain joins TRBV3-1 to TRBJ2-7; no definite D call. Trimming took off 4 bases at V and 5 bases at J, with 9 bases between the two ends. The CDR3 runs 12 residues. The germline V gene encodes CDR1 LGHDT and CDR2 YNNKEL (reference sequence). Here the CDR3 reads CASSPLGNEQYF. In nucleotides, the CDR3 is TGTGCCAGCAGCCCACTGGGAAACGAGCAGTACTTC.

There are a few counts of this clonotype. The CDR3 protein is CASSFTGTQEQYF. CDR3 nucleotide sequence: TGTGCCAGCAGCTTTACCGGGACACAAGAGCAGTACTTC. The V gene is TRBV7-3, the J gene TRBJ2-7, with D perhaps matching TRBD1 (6 bases). Germline CDR1 is SGHTA and CDR2 is FQGTGA. Trimming stripped 3 bases from V and 7 bases from J, with 13 bases between. This CDR3 has 13 amino acids.

J is TRBJ1-1 and V is TRBV18; tentatively, D is TRBD1 (5 bases). The ends were cut back, 4 bases at V and 4 bases at J, with 19 bases in the middle. CDR1 and CDR2 (germline): KGHSH, LQKENI. CDR3 length equals 16 residues. CDR3 region: CASSLYGTGSGTEAFF. For the CDR3, the DNA is TGTGCCAGCTCACTATACGGGACTGGGAGTGGCACTGAAGCTTTCTTT.

This CDR3 is CASSLETGRALGYTF. CDR3 nucleotide sequence: TGCGCCAGCAGCTTGGAGACAGGTCGTGCCTTAGGCTACACCTTC. The chain uses TRBV5-1 and TRBJ1-2, with D possibly being TRBD1 (6 bases). CDR1 and CDR2 (germline): SGHRS, YFSETQ. V dropped 0 bases and J dropped 8 bases, with 17 bases sitting between them. The CDR3 loop spans 15 amino acids.

This clonotype was counted ten times or more. The chain has TRBV7-2 and TRBJ2-5, with 15 bases identical to TRBD2. V dropped 5 bases and J dropped 5; count of bases not matched to a gene: 3. From germline, CDR1 is SGHTA and CDR2 FQGNSA. There are 15 residues in the CDR3. CDR3 sequence reads: CASSPGTSGGETQYF. In nucleotides, the CDR3 is TGTGCCAGCAGCCCCGGGACTAGCGGGGGGGAGACCCAGTACTTC. Complete variable domain (other parts from reference TRBV7-2 and TRBJ2-5): GAGVSQSPSNKVTEKGKDVELRCDPISGHTALYWYRQSLGQGLEFLIYFQGNSAPDKSGLPSDRFSAERTGGSVSTLTIQRTQQEDSAVYLCASSPGTSGGETQYFGPGTRLLVL.

This clonotype was seen more than once but under ten times. V is TRBV7-2 and J is TRBJ2-3; no reliable D call. Germline-derived CDR1 and CDR2 are SGHTA and FQGNSA. The CDR3 is 13 amino acids. Trimming removed 3 bases from V and 4 bases from J, with 8 bases in between. CDR3 loop: CASSFTDPDTQYF. DNA for the CDR3: TGTGCCAGCAGCTTCACAGATCCAGATACGCAGTATTTT.

There are a few counts of this clonotype. V gene TRBV19 combines with J gene TRBJ1-2; 9 nucleotides line up with TRBD1. Looked up from germline, CDR1 is LNHDA and CDR2 is SQIVND (reference sequence). With 5 bases clipped from V and 5 bases from J, the junction kept 9 bases outside the gene matches. The length of the CDR3 is 15 residues. CDR3 in DNA: TGTGCCAGTAGTTTCACCTCCGGGACAGGGTATGGCTACACCTTC. It specifies CASSFTSGTGYGYTF.

This chain links TRBV28 with TRBJ2-4, with D perhaps matching TRBD1 or TRBD2 (6 bases each). The V gene lost 3 bases and the J gene lost 0 bases, with 12 bases spanning the gap. CDR1 is MDHEN, CDR2 SYDVKM, per germline. The CDR3 totals 16 residues. The CDR3 coding sequence is TGTGCCAGCAGTTTTCGGGGGCCGGTAGCCAAAAACATTCAGTACTTC. The encoded protein is CASSFRGPVAKNIQYF.

The J gene is TRBJ1-4, the V gene TRBV7-2, with 7 bases lining up with TRBD1. The CDR3 is made up of 13 amino acids. Germline CDR1 SGHTA, CDR2 FQGNSA. The V gene end was trimmed by 3 bases and the J gene end by 8 bases; junction bases not matched to a gene: 3. CDR3: CASSFQGGEKLFF. The DNA of the CDR3 is TGTGCCAGCAGCTTTCAGGGGGGCGAAAAACTGTTTTTT.